This is a list of T cell receptor beta chains from one sample in a study of blood T cell repertoires in COVID-19. Measured with immunoSEQ multiplex PCR; TCRdb has only the in-frame clones, and not every one. The top ten clones hold about 10% of a sample with 250,000 to 350,000 clones, 86% of them seen once. Sequenced: PBMCs or T cells enriched from blood (not recorded which). All receptors come from a young woman who had recovered from COVID-19. Each CDR3 is given with its conserved first and last residue. A D gene is named only where the DNA matches it firmly. The size entry is marked missing in some rows and otherwise reads once, few, many or a size class.

D gene: NA; V gene: TRBV6-5; clone size: NA; J gene: TRBJ1-4; CDR3 DNA: TGTGCCAGCAGTTACTCCCCACAGGCAACTAATGAAAAACTGTTTTTT; CDR3 protein: CASSYSPQATNEKLFF
D gene: TRBD1; V gene: TRBV20-1; clone size: NA; J gene: TRBJ1-1; CDR3 DNA: TGCAGTGCTAGTGACAGGGGGCAAACTGAAGCTTTCTTT; CDR3 protein: CSASDRGQTEAFF
D gene: NA; V gene: TRBV19; clone size: NA; J gene: TRBJ1-1; CDR3 DNA: TGTGCCAGTAGTAGAACAGGAACTAACACTGAAGCTTTCTTT; CDR3 protein: CASSRTGTNTEAFF
D gene: NA; V gene: TRBV27; clone size: NA; J gene: TRBJ2-5; CDR3 DNA: TGTGCCAGCAGGCGGGTTGGAGAGACCCAGTACTTC; CDR3 protein: CASRRVGETQYF
D gene: TRBD2; V gene: TRBV10-3; clone size: NA; J gene: TRBJ2-3; CDR3 DNA: TGTGCCATCGGACTAGCAGCAGATACGCAGTATTTT; CDR3 protein: CAIGLAADTQYF
D gene: TRBD1; V gene: TRBV5-4; clone size: NA; J gene: TRBJ1-5; CDR3 DNA: TGTGCCAGCAGCCCCACCGCTAGGACAGGTTCGGGTAATAGCAATCAGCCCCAGCATTTT; CDR3 protein: CASSPTARTGSGNSNQPQHF
D gene: NA; V gene: TRBV19; clone size: NA; J gene: TRBJ1-5; CDR3 DNA: TGTGCCAGTAGTAAAGGACAGCTCTATAGCAATCAGCCCCAGCATTTT; CDR3 protein: CASSKGQLYSNQPQHF
D gene: NA; V gene: TRBV11-3; clone size: few; J gene: TRBJ1-1; CDR3 DNA: TGTGCCCGCAGCTTCGGGGGGGCGGGGGCTATGAACACTGAAGCTTTCTTT; CDR3 protein: CARSFGGAGAMNTEAFF
D gene: NA; V gene: TRBV2; clone size: NA; J gene: TRBJ1-2; CDR3 DNA: TGTGCCAGCAGTGACGTTCAGGCCACCTTC; CDR3 protein: CASSDVQATF
D gene: TRBD2; V gene: TRBV27; clone size: NA; J gene: TRBJ2-2; CDR3 DNA: TGTGCCAGCAGCCCAGGGTTAGCGTGGGCTAGCGGACCCACCGGGGAGCTGTTTTTT; CDR3 protein: CASSPGLAWASGPTGELFF
D gene: NA; V gene: TRBV7-2; clone size: NA; J gene: TRBJ2-7; CDR3 DNA: TGTGCCAGCAGCCCCCGACAGAAAGTTCTACGCTACGAGCAGTACTTC; CDR3 protein: CASSPRQKVLRYEQYF
D gene: NA; V gene: TRBV5-1; clone size: NA; J gene: TRBJ1-4; CDR3 DNA: TGCGCCAGCACCCGTAGCCTGCAGGGCTCTAATGAAAAACTGTTTTTT; CDR3 protein: CASTRSLQGSNEKLFF
D gene: TRBD1; V gene: TRBV6-5; clone size: NA; J gene: TRBJ2-7; CDR3 DNA: TGTGCCAGCAGTTACTCGATCAACAGGGGGCTTCACGAGCAGTACTTC; CDR3 protein: CASSYSINRGLHEQYF
D gene: NA; V gene: TRBV1; clone size: NA; J gene: TRBJ1-6; CDR3 DNA: TGCACCAGCAGCCCCTACAGGGAATTGACACCCCTCCACTTT; CDR3 protein: CTSSPYRELTPLHF
D gene: NA; V gene: TRBV2; clone size: NA; J gene: TRBJ2-1; CDR3 DNA: TGTGCCAGCACCCGAAGAGGGTCCTACAATGAGCAGTTCTTC; CDR3 protein: CASTRRGSYNEQFF
D gene: TRBD1; V gene: TRBV28; clone size: NA; J gene: TRBJ1-2; CDR3 DNA: TGTGCCAGCAGTTTTTCCGAAAACTCGGGCAGGGGGCTCCCCTATGGCTACACCTTC; CDR3 protein: CASSFSENSGRGLPYGYTF
D gene: NA; V gene: TRBV9; clone size: NA; J gene: TRBJ1-2; CDR3 DNA: TGTGCCAGCAGCGTAGTAGGCCAGCGAGGCTACACCTTC; CDR3 protein: CASSVVGQRGYTF
D gene: TRBD1; V gene: TRBV5-5; clone size: NA; J gene: TRBJ1-5; CDR3 DNA: TGTGCCAGCAGCCCGGGGACAGGGAGAGGCCTTGATAGCAATCAGCCCCAGCATTTT; CDR3 protein: CASSPGTGRGLDSNQPQHF
D gene: NA; V gene: TRBV5-1; clone size: NA; J gene: TRBJ2-3; CDR3 DNA: TGCGCCAGCAGCGACTCATTTCGCCCCACAGATACGCAGTATTTT; CDR3 protein: CASSDSFRPTDTQYF
D gene: NA; V gene: TRBV7-9; clone size: NA; J gene: TRBJ2-7; CDR3 DNA: TGTGCCAGCAGCCCCGGTGGGCTGTGGGAGCAGTACTTC; CDR3 protein: CASSPGGLWEQYF
D gene: TRBD2; V gene: TRBV5-6; clone size: NA; J gene: TRBJ2-5; CDR3 DNA: TGTGCCAGCAGCTTGCTAGCGGGGGAGTGGGAGACCCAGTACTTC; CDR3 protein: CASSLLAGEWETQYF
D gene: TRBD2; V gene: TRBV5-6; clone size: NA; J gene: TRBJ2-6; CDR3 DNA: TGTGCCCCCAGACGCAGGGCTGGGGGGGACTCTGGGGCCAACGTCCTGACTTTC; CDR3 protein: CAPRRRAGGDSGANVLTF
D gene: TRBD2; V gene: TRBV30; clone size: few; J gene: TRBJ2-7; CDR3 DNA: TGTGCCTGGATGATAGCGGGGGGCTACGAGCAGTACTTC; CDR3 protein: CAWMIAGGYEQYF
D gene: NA; V gene: TRBV7-2; clone size: NA; J gene: TRBJ2-1; CDR3 DNA: TGTGCCAGCAGCCTAGTAGAATACAATGAGCAGTTCTTC; CDR3 protein: CASSLVEYNEQFF
D gene: NA; V gene: TRBV2; clone size: NA; J gene: TRBJ1-2; CDR3 DNA: TGTGCCACGCGGTTAGGGGCCGGGTATGGCTACACCTTC; CDR3 protein: CATRLGAGYGYTF